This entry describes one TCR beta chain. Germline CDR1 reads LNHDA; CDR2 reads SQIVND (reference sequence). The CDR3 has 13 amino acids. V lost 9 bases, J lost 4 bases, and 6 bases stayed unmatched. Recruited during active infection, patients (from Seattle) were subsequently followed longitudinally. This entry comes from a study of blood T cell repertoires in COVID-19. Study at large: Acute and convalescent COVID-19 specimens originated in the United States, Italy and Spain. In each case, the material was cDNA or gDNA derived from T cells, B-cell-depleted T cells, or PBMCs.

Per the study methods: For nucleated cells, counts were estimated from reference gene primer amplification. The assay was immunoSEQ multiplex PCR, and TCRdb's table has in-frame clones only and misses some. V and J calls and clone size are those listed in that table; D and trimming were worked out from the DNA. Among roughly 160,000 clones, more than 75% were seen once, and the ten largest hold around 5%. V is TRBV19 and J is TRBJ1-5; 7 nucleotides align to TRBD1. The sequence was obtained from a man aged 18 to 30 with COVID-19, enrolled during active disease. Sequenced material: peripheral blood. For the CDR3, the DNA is TGTGCCAGCCGGACAGGCGTTAATCAGCCCCAGCATTTT. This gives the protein CASRTGVNQPQHF.